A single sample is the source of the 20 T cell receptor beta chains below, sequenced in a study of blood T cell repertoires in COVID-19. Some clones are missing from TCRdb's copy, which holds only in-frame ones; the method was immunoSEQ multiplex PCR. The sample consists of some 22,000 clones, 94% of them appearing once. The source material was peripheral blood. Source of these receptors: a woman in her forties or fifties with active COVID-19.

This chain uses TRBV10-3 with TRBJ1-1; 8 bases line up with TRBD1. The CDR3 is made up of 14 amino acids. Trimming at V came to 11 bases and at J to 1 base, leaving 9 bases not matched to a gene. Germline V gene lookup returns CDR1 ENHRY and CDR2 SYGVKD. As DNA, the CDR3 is TGTGCCGCCCAGGGGGCCAGGTCGAACACTGAAGCTTTCTTT. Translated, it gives CAAQGARSNTEAFF.

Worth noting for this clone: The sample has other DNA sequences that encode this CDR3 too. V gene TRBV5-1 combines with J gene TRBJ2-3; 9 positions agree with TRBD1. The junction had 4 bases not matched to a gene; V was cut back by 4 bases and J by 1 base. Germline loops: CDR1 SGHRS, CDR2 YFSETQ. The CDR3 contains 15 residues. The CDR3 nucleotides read TGCGCCAGCAGCCTAGACAGGGGGGGCACAGATACGCAGTATTTT. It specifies CASSLDRGGTDTQYF.

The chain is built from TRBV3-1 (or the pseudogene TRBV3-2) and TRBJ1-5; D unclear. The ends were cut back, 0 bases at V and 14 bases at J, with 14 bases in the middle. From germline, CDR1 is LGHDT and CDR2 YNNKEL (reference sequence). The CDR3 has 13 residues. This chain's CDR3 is CASSQDGLSAKHF. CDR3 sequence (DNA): TGTGCCAGCAGCCAAGACGGACTAAGCGCGAAGCATTTT.

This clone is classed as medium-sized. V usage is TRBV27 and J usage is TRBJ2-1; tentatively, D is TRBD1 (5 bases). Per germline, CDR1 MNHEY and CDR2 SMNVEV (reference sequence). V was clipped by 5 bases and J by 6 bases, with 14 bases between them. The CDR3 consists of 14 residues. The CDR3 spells CASSLGQGGNEQFF. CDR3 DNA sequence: TGTGCCAGCAGTCTCGGGCAGGGCGGCAATGAGCAGTTCTTC.

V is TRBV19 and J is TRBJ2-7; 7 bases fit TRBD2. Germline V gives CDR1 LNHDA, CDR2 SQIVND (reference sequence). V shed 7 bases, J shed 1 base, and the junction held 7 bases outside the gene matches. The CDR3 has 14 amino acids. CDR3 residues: CASIKPGLSYEQYF. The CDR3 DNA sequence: TGTGCCAGTATTAAACCGGGACTATCCTACGAGCAGTACTTC.

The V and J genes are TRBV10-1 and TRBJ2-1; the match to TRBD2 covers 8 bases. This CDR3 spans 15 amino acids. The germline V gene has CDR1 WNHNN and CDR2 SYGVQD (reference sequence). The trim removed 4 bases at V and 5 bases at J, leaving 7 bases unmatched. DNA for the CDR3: TGCGCCAGCAGTGTGGGACTAGGGTTGAACAATGAGCAGTTCTTC. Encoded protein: CASSVGLGLNNEQFF.

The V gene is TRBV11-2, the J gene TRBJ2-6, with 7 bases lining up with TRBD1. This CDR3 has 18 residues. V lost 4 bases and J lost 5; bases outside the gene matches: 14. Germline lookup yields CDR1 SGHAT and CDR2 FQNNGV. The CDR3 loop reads CASSSAVTGKSWANVLTF. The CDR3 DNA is TGTGCCAGCAGCTCAGCGGTGACAGGGAAAAGCTGGGCCAACGTCCTGACTTTC.

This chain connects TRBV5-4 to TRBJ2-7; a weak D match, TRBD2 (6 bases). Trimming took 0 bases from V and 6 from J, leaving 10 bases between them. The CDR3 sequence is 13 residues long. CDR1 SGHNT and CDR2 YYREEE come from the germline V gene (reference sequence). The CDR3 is CASSLGGGIEQYF. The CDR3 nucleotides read TGTGCCAGCAGCTTGGGAGGAGGGATCGAGCAGTACTTC.

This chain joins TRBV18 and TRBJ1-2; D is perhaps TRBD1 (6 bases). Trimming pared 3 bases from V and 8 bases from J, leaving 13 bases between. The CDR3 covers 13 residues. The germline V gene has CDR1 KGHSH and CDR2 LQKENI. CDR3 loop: CASSPERGGGYTF. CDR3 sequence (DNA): TGTGCCAGCTCACCCGAAAGGGGGGGCGGCTACACCTTC.

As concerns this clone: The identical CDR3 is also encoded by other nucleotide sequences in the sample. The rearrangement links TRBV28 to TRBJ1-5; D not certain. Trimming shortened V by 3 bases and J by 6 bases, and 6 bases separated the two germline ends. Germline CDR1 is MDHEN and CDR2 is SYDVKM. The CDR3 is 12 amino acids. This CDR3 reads CASSFSGQPQHF. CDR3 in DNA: TGTGCCAGCAGTTTTAGCGGTCAGCCCCAGCATTTT.

This chain's CDR3 is CASSEGQGPLAKLFF. The DNA of the CDR3 is TGTGCCAGCAGCGAAGGACAGGGGCCCTTAGCAAAACTGTTTTTT. The rearrangement joins TRBV5-8 to TRBJ1-4; 9 positions agree with TRBD1. V was clipped by 4 bases and J by 10 bases; unmatched bases: 11. Germline V gene sequence: CDR1 SGHTS, CDR2 YDEGEE. The CDR3 contains 15 residues.

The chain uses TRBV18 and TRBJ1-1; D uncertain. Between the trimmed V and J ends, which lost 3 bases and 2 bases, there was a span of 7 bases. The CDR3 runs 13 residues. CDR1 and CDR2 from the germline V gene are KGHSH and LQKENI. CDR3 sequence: CASSPTTNTEAFF. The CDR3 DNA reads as TGTGCCAGCTCACCTACCACTAACACTGAAGCTTTCTTT.

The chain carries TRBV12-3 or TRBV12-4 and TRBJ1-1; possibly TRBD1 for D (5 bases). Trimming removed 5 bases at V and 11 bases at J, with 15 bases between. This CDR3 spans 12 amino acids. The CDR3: CASSHRGLAAFF. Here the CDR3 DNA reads TGTGCCAGCAGTCACCGGGGACTAGCGGCTTTCTTT.

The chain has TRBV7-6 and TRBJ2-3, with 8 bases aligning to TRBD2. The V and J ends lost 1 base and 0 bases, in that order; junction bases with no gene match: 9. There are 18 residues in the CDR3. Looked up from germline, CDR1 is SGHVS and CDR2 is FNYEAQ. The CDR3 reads CASSLGSGGRSSTDTQYF. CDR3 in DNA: TGTGCCAGCAGCTTAGGAAGCGGGGGCCGGTCAAGCACAGATACGCAGTATTTT.

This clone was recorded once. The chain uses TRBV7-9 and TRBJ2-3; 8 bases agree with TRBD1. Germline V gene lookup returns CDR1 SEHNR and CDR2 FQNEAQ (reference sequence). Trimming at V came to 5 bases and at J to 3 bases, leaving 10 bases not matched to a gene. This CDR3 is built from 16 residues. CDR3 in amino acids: CASSPSRTGWTDTQYF. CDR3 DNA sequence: TGTGCCAGCAGCCCCTCGCGGACAGGGTGGACAGATACGCAGTATTTT.

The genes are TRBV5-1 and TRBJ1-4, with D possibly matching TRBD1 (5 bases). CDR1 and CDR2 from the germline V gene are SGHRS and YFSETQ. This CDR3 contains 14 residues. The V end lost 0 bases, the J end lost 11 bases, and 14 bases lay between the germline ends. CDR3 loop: CASSLDGGRMKLFF. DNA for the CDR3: TGCGCCAGCAGCTTGGACGGGGGTAGAATGAAACTGTTTTTT.

The CDR3 loop is CASSLSDSLVAFF. CDR3 nucleotide sequence: TGTGCCAGCAGTCTATCGGACTCCCTAGTAGCTTTCTTT. The chain uses TRBV6-5 and TRBJ1-1; D is undetermined. This CDR3 is built from 13 residues. With 5 bases removed from V and 10 bases from J, the gap between germline ends came to 17 bases. Looked up from germline, CDR1 is MNHEY and CDR2 is SVGAGI.

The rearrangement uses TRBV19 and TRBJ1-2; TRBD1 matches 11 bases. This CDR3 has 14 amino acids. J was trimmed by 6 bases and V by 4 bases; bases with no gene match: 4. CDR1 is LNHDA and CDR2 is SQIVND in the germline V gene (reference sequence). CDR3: CASSTRTGGHGYTF. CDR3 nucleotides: TGTGCCAGTAGTACCAGGACAGGGGGCCATGGCTACACCTTC. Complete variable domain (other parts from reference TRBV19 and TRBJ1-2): DGGITQSPKYLFRKEGQNVTLSCEQNLNHDAMYWYRQDPGQGLRLIYYSQIVNDFQKGDIAEGYSVSREKKESFPLTVTSAQKNPTAFYLCASSTRTGGHGYTFGSGTRLTVV.

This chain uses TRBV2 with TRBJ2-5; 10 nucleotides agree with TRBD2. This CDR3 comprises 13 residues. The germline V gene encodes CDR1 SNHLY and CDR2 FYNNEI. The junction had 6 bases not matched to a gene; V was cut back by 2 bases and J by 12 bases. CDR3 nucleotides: TGTGCCAGCAGTGAACCTAGCGGGGGCACCGAGTACTTC. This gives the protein CASSEPSGGTEYF.

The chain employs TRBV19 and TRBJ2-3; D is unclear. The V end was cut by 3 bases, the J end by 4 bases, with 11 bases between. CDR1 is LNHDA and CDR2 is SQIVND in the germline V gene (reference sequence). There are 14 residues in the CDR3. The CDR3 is CASSMLHKPDTQYF. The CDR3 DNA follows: TGTGCCAGTAGTATGCTTCACAAACCAGATACGCAGTATTTT.